The clone carrying this TCR beta chain came up many times. This sample is part of a study of T cells in Graves' hyperthyroidism and ophthalmopathy. V shed 4 bases and J 6 bases; nucleotides not matched to a gene: 11. The CDR3 sequence is 16 residues long. Germline loops: CDR1 SNHLY, CDR2 FYNNEI. TCR beta CDR3 regions were amplified from RNA transcripts. The TCR CDR3 first-round RT-PCR relied on the HTBI primer set. MiXCR was run by TCRdb on the multiplex PCR reads, yielding one entry per CDR3 protein. Altogether about 400,000 distinct CDR3 sequences are present, around a sixth being singletons, with the ten largest covering 13% to 15%.

V and J are TRBV2 and TRBJ1-5; 8 positions agree with TRBD1. This receptor was obtained from a woman younger than 30 with Graves' hyperthyroidism. Sequencing was carried out using blood. The CDR3 loop is CASSVQGALLGQPQHF. CDR3 nucleotide sequence: TGTGCCAGCAGTGTCCAGGGGGCGCTTTTAGGTCAGCCCCAGCATTTT.